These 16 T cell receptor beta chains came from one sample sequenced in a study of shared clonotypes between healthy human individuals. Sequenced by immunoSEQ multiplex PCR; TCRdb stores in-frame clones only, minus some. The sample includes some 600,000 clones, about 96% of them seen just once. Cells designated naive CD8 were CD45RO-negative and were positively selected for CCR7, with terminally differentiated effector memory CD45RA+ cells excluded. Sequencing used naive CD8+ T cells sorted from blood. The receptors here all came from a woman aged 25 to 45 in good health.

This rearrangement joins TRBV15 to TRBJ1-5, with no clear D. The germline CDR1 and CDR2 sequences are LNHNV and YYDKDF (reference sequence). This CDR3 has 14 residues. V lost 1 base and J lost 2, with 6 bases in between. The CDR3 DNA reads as TGTGCCACCAGCAGAGTGGAGGGCAATCAGCCCCAGCATTTT. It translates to CATSRVEGNQPQHF.

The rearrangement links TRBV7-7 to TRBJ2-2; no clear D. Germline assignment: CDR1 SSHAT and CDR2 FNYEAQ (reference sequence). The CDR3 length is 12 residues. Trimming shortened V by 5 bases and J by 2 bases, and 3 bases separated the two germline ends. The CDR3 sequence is CASSANTGELFF. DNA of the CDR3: TGTGCCAGCAGCGCTAACACCGGGGAGCTGTTTTTT.

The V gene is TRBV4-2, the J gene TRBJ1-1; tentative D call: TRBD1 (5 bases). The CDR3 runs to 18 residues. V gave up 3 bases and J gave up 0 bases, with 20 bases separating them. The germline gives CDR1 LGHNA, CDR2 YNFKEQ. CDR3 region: CASSQDPRGLTMNTEAFF. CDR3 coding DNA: TGTGCCAGCAGCCAGGACCCTAGGGGCTTGACAATGAACACTGAAGCTTTCTTT.

In DNA form, the CDR3 reads TGTGCCAGCAGTAATACAGGGAATTATAATTCACCCCTCCACTTT. Its translation: CASSNTGNYNSPLHF. The chain has TRBV6-1 and TRBJ1-6, with a weak D call TRBD1 (6 bases). The CDR3 extends over 15 amino acids. CDR1 is MNHNS, CDR2 SASEGT, per germline. V was pared by 5 bases and J by 4 bases, with 12 bases between.

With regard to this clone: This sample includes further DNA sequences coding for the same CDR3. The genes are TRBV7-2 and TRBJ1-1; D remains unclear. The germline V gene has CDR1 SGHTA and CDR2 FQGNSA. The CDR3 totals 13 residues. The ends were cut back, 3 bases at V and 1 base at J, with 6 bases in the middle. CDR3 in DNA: TGTGCCAGCAGCTTTTGGGGGAACACTGAAGCTTTCTTT. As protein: CASSFWGNTEAFF. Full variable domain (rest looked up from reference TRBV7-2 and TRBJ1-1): GAGVSQSPSNKVTEKGKDVELRCDPISGHTALYWYRQSLGQGLEFLIYFQGNSAPDKSGLPSDRFSAERTGGSVSTLTIQRTQQEDSAVYLCASSFWGNTEAFFGQGTRLTVV.

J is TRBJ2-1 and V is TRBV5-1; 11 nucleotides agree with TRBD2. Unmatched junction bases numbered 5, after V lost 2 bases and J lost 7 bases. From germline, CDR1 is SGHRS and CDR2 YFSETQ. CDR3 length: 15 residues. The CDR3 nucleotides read TGCGCCAGCAGCTTTACTAGCGGGAGATTGAATGAGCAGTTCTTC. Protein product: CASSFTSGRLNEQFF.

The CDR3: CASSLDLQQAETQYF. The CDR3 DNA reads TGTGCCAGCAGCTTGGATCTCCAACAAGCAGAGACCCAGTACTTC. This chain connects TRBV5-4 to TRBJ2-5; D is undetermined. The CDR3 sequence is 15 residues long. Germline loops: CDR1 SGHNT, CDR2 YYREEE (reference sequence). V gave up 0 bases and J gave up 4 bases, with 13 bases separating them.

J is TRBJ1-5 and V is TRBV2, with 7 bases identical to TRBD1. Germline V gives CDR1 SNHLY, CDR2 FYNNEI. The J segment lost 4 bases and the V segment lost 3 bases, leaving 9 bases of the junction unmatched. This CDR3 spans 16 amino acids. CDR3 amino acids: CASSDDSGGANQPQHF. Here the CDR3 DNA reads TGTGCCAGCAGTGATGACTCAGGGGGAGCAAATCAGCCCCAGCATTTT. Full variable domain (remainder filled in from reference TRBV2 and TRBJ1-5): EPEVTQTPSHQVTQMGQEVILRCVPISNHLYFYWYRQILGQKVEFLVSFYNNEISEKSEIFDDQFSVERPDGSNFTLKIRSTKLEDSAMYFCASSDDSGGANQPQHFGDGTRLSIL.

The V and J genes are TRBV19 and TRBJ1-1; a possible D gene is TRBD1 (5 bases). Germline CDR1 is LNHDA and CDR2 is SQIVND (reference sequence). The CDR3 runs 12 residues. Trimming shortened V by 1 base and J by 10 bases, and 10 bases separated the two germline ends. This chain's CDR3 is CASSIGGSGAFF. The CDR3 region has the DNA TGTGCCAGTAGTATAGGGGGCAGCGGAGCTTTCTTT. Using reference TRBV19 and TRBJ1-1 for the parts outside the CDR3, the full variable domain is DGGITQSPKYLFRKEGQNVTLSCEQNLNHDAMYWYRQDPGQGLRLIYYSQIVNDFQKGDIAEGYSVSREKKESFPLTVTSAQKNPTAFYLCASSIGGSGAFFGQGTRLTVV.

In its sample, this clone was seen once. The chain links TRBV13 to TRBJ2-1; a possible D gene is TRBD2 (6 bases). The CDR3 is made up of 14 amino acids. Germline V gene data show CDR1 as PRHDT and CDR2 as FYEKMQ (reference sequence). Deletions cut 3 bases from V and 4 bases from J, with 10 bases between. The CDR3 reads CASSFPGVYNEQFF. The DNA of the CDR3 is TGTGCCAGCAGCTTTCCGGGAGTATACAATGAGCAGTTCTTC.

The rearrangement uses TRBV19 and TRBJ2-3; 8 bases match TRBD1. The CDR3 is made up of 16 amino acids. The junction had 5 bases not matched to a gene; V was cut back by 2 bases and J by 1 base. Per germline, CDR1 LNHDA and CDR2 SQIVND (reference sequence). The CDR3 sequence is CASSILVQGGTDTQYF. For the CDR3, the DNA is TGTGCCAGTAGTATATTAGTACAGGGGGGCACAGATACGCAGTATTTT.

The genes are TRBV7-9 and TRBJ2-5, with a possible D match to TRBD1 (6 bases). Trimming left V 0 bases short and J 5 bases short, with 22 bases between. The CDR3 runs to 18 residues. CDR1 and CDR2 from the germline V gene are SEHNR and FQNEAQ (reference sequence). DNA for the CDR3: TGTGCCAGCAGCTTAGCCTGGGCAGGGGATCTCGTTTCGGAGACCCAGTACTTC. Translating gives CASSLAWAGDLVSETQYF. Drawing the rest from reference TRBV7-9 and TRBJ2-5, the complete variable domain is DTGVSQNPRHKITKRGQNVTFRCDPISEHNRLYWYRQTLGQGPEFLTYFQNEAQLEKSRLLSDRFSAERPKGSFSTLEIQRTEQGDSAMYLCASSLAWAGDLVSETQYFGPGTRLLVL.

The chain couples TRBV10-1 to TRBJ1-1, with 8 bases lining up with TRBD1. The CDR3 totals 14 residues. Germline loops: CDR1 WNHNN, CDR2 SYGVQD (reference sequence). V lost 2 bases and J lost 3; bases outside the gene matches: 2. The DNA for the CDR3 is TGCGCCAGCAGTGAGGGACAGGGAGACACTGAAGCTTTCTTT. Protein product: CASSEGQGDTEAFF.

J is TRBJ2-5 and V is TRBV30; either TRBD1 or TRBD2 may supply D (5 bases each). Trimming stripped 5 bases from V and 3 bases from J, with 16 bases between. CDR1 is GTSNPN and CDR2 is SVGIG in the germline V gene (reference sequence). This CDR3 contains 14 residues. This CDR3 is CAWPPIGAEETQYF. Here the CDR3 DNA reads TGTGCCTGGCCGCCGATCGGGGCGGAAGAGACCCAGTACTTC. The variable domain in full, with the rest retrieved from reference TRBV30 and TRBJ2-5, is SQTIHQWPATLVQPVGSPLSLECTVEGTSNPNLYWYRQAAGRGLQLLFYSVGIGQISSEVPQNLSASRPQDRQFILSSKKLLLSDSGFYLCAWPPIGAEETQYFGPGTRLLVL.

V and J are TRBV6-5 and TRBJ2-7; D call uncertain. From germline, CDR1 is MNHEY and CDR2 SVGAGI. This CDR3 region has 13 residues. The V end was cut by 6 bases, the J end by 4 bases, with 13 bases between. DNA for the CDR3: TGTGCCAGCAGCCATTTGGGTGTGTACGAGCAGTACTTC. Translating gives CASSHLGVYEQYF.

The CDR3 here is CATSRDYPTPRDTQYF. CDR3 nucleotides: TGTGCCACCAGCAGAGATTATCCTACGCCTCGCGATACGCAGTATTTT. V is TRBV15 and J is TRBJ2-3; no clear D. This CDR3 has 16 amino acids. Between the trimmed V and J ends, which lost 0 bases and 6 bases, there was a span of 16 bases. Germline V gives CDR1 LNHNV, CDR2 YYDKDF (reference sequence).